The T cell receptor (beta chain) under discussion was sequenced for a study of cytomegalovirus exposure and HLA in healthy donors. Study-wide background: Unique TCRs numbering some 93 million, obtained from HLA-typed donors, made up an early data release.

V gave up 3 bases and J gave up 5 bases; unmatched junction bases: 4. CDR1 LGHNA and CDR2 YNFKEQ come from the germline V gene. The CDR3 totals 15 residues. PCR involved 60 Vbeta and 13 Jbeta primers. The repertoire was sequenced with immunoSEQ multiplex PCR; TCRdb's copy has only in-frame clones and lacks some. The sample has 150,000 to 200,000 clones, roughly four fifths seen once. The TCR originated in a man aged 40-55 years in good health and CMV-seronegative. The sequencing input was PBMCs. The gene calls are TRBV4-2 and TRBJ2-2; 9 bases fit TRBD1. In DNA, the CDR3 is TGTGCCAGCAGCCATGGGACAGGGCAAACCGGGGAGCTGTTTTTT. Residues: CASSHGTGQTGELFF.